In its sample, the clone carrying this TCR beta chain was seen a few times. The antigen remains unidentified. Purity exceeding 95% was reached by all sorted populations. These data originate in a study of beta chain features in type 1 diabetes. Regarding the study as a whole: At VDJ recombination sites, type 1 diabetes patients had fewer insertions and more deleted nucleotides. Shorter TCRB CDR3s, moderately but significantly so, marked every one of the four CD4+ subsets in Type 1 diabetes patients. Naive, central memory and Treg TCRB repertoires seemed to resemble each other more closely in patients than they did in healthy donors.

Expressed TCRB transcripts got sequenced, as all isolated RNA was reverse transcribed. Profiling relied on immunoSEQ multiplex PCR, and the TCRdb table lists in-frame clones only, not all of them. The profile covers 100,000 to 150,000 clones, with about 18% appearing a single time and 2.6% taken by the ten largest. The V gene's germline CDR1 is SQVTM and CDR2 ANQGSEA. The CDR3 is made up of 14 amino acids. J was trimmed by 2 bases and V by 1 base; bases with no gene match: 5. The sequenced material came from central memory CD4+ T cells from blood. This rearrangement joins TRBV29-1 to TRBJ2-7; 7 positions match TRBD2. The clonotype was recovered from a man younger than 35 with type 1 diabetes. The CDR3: CSVEGGGPAYEQYF. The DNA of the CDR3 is TGCAGCGTTGAAGGCGGGGGACCTGCCTACGAGCAGTACTTC.